This T cell receptor beta chain was sequenced in a study of blood T cell repertoires in COVID-19. Across the whole study: Italy, Spain and the United States were the sources of the convalescent and acute COVID-19 samples. The cDNA or gDNA used as material had been derived from T cells, B-cell-depleted T cells, or PBMCs.

Germline V gene sequence: CDR1 MRHNA, CDR2 SNTAGT. V lost 5 bases and J lost 1, with 8 bases in between. The CDR3 extends over 13 amino acids. As originally analysed: Amplification of reference gene primers was used by the study to estimate nucleated cell counts. TCRdb keeps only in-frame clones here, not all; method: immunoSEQ multiplex PCR. The DNA was the basis for D and trimming; V, J and clone size are from that table. The sample has fewer than 150,000 clones; 78% are singletons. This rearrangement joins TRBV6-4 to TRBJ1-1; D is uncertain. The specimen was peripheral blood. The TCR was taken from a man between 65 and 85 years old with acute or convalescent COVID-19. CDR3 nucleotides: TGTGCCAGCAGTATAGAGGCGAACACTGAAGCTTTCTTT. It translates to CASSIEANTEAFF.